This T cell receptor (beta chain) is from a study of CD8 T cells in ankylosing spondylitis. Findings and caveats of the study: Ankylosing spondylitis blood seemed to carry a telltale TCR beta motif made of eight or nine highly homologous variants.

TCRdb fed the 5' RACE reads into MiXCR, producing one record per CDR3 protein. The sample includes about 420,000 distinct CDR3 sequences, around 24% of them seen just once. The germline V and J ends were trimmed by 3 bases and 5 bases, with 13 bases remaining between them. From germline, CDR1 is LNHDA and CDR2 SQIVND (reference sequence). This CDR3 has 14 amino acids. This clonotype occurred a few times. Its antigen remains unidentified. This receptor was identified in a male donor with ankylosing spondylitis. The sample was blood, either unsorted or a sorted T cell fraction (not recorded which). This chain links TRBV19 with TRBJ1-1; D gene unclear. CDR3 sequence reads: CASSMARRVTEAFF. CDR3 sequence (DNA): TGTGCCAGTAGTATGGCCAGGAGAGTGACTGAAGCTTTCTTT.